The 24 T cell receptor beta chains below all came from one sample that was sequenced in a study of siplizumab effects on memory and regulatory T cells. TCRdb's table, derived via immunoSEQ multiplex PCR, lists solely in-frame clones and lacks some. The sample has 100,000 or so clones, roughly 94% seen once; the top ten hold roughly 1.3%. The specimen was non-Treg CD4+ T cells sorted from blood. All receptors derive from a human donor in good health.

The chain recombines TRBV5-4 with TRBJ2-1; 9 nucleotides match TRBD2. V dropped 6 bases and J dropped 0; count of bases not matched to a gene: 4. The CDR3 consists of 15 residues. CDR1 SGHNT and CDR2 YYREEE come from the germline V gene (reference sequence). The CDR3 sequence: CASTRSGSSYNEQFF. The DNA of the CDR3 is TGTGCCAGCACCCGTAGCGGGAGCTCCTACAATGAGCAGTTCTTC. The variable domain in full, with the rest retrieved from reference TRBV5-4 and TRBJ2-1, is ETGVTQSPTHLIKTRGQQVTLRCSSQSGHNTVSWYQQALGQGPQFIFQYYREEENGRGNFPPRFSGLQFPNYSSELNVNALELDDSALYLCASTRSGSSYNEQFFGPGTRLTVL.

The genes are TRBV27 and TRBJ1-5, with 10 bases that match TRBD1. J lost 7 bases, V lost 11 bases, and 26 bases had no gene match. From germline, CDR1 is MNHEY and CDR2 SMNVEV (reference sequence). This CDR3 spans 19 amino acids. CDR3 nucleotide sequence: TGTGCCGGAATGAAAGCGCCCCCGCCCGGGACAGGGGATTCCCAGCCCCAGCATTTT. Encoded protein: CAGMKAPPPGTGDSQPQHF.

The J gene is TRBJ2-6, the V gene TRBV13; D gene ambiguous. The CDR3 spans 14 residues. V dropped 3 bases and J dropped 0 bases, with 3 bases sitting between them. Looked up from germline, CDR1 is PRHDT and CDR2 is FYEKMQ (reference sequence). The chain's CDR3 is CASSLGSGANVLTF. CDR3 coding DNA: TGTGCCAGCAGCTTGGGCTCTGGGGCCAACGTCCTGACTTTC.

The gene calls are TRBV27 and TRBJ2-1; D might be TRBD2 (5 bases). The germline V gene has CDR1 MNHEY and CDR2 SMNVEV (reference sequence). Trimming cost V 7 bases and J 0 bases, with 19 bases left between them. This CDR3 comprises 17 residues. The CDR3 DNA is TGTGCCAGCACCCATAGAGTTTTTAGCGCCTCCTACAATGAGCAGTTCTTC. Its translation: CASTHRVFSASYNEQFF.

The chain couples TRBV20-1 to TRBJ2-3, with D uncertain. The germline gives CDR1 DFQATT, CDR2 SNEGSKA (reference sequence). V was trimmed by 3 bases and J by 3 bases, leaving 4 bases between them. The CDR3 extends over 11 amino acids. The CDR3 bases are TGCAGTGCTAGGCGGACAGATACGCAGTATTTT. It translates to CSARRTDTQYF.

This clone has a handful of counts. The chain is built from TRBV18 and TRBJ1-4; 7 bases fit TRBD1. Germline-derived CDR1 and CDR2 are KGHSH and LQKENI. The CDR3 runs to 16 residues. The ends lost 4 bases at V and 10 bases at J; junction bases unmatched: 15. For the CDR3, the DNA is TGTGCCAGCTCACAGATGACAGGGCTCGGAGGGGTAAAACTGTTTTTT. It specifies CASSQMTGLGGVKLFF.

Only one count was recorded for this clone. The rearrangement joins TRBV5-1 to TRBJ2-7; 14 nucleotides agree with TRBD2. Germline CDR1 and CDR2: SGHRS and YFSETQ. This CDR3 contains 18 residues. Trimming at V came to 4 bases and at J to 3 bases, leaving 12 bases not matched to a gene. In DNA form, the CDR3 reads TGCGCCAGCAGCCCCGGGACTAGCGGGGGCCCTCTCAGCTACGAGCAGTACTTC. Translated: CASSPGTSGGPLSYEQYF. Supplemented by reference TRBV5-1 and TRBJ2-7, the full variable domain reads KAGVTQTPRYLIKTRGQQVTLSCSPISGHRSVSWYQQTPGQGLQFLFEYFSETQRNKGNFPGRFSGRQFSNSRSEMNVSTLELGDSALYLCASSPGTSGGPLSYEQYFGPGTRLTVT.

This chain joins TRBV11-2 and TRBJ2-3; D is undetermined. Germline V lookup: CDR1 SGHAT, CDR2 FQNNGV. Trimming left V 8 bases short and J 1 base short, with 16 bases between. The CDR3 runs to 15 residues. The DNA for the CDR3 is TGTGCCAGCCGCCGCTTCTGGGGTGGCACAGATACGCAGTATTTT. Amino acid sequence: CASRRFWGGTDTQYF. Using reference TRBV11-2 and TRBJ2-3 for the parts outside the CDR3, the full variable domain is EAGVAQSPRYKIIEKRQSVAFWCNPISGHATLYWYQQILGQGPKLLIQFQNNGVVDDSQLPKDRFSAERLKGVDSTLKIQPAKLEDSAVYLCASRRFWGGTDTQYFGPGTRLTVL.

Remarks on this clone: The same CDR3 can be traced to other DNA sequences in this sample. The chain links TRBV7-2 to TRBJ2-1; D may be TRBD2 (6 bases). CDR1 SGHTA and CDR2 FQGNSA come from the germline V gene. Trimming took 0 bases from V and 0 from J, leaving 9 bases between them. There are 16 residues in the CDR3. CDR3 in DNA: TGTGCCAGCAGCTTAGCGTACGGGAGCTCCTACAATGAGCAGTTCTTC. Translating gives CASSLAYGSSYNEQFF.

The chain has TRBV5-1 and TRBJ2-3; possible D gene TRBD2, 5 bases. Germline assignment: CDR1 SGHRS and CDR2 YFSETQ. This CDR3 has 15 amino acids. V dropped 7 bases and J dropped 0 bases, with 15 bases sitting between them. The CDR3 DNA sequence: TGCGCCAGCCAACGAGGGATTCTAAGCACAGATACGCAGTATTTT. Translating it yields CASQRGILSTDTQYF.

The V call is TRBV6-6, the J call TRBJ2-2, with a weak D call TRBD1 (5 bases). Trimming shortened V by 8 bases and J by 4 bases, and 14 bases separated the two germline ends. Germline CDR1 reads MNHNY; CDR2 reads SVGAGI (reference sequence). The CDR3 length is 14 residues. CDR3 DNA: TGTGCCAGCGCCTTCGGGCAGGGCACCGGGGAGCTGTTTTTT. It is translated as CASAFGQGTGELFF.

The chain recombines TRBV9 with TRBJ1-1; tentatively, D is TRBD1 (5 bases). Germline V gene data show CDR1 as SGDLS and CDR2 as YYNGEE. The CDR3 is made up of 14 amino acids. The germline V and J ends were trimmed by 4 bases and 0 bases, with 10 bases remaining between them. The DNA of the CDR3 is TGTGCCAGCAGCCCCAGGGTTATGAACACTGAAGCTTTCTTT. Translation gives CASSPRVMNTEAFF.

The V call is TRBV19, the J call TRBJ2-5; the D call may be TRBD1 or TRBD2 (5 bases each). Germline CDR1 and CDR2: LNHDA and SQIVND (reference sequence). The CDR3 covers 17 residues. The V gene lost 1 base and the J gene lost 1 base, with 16 bases spanning the gap. CDR3 protein: CASSIGNVGTSQETQYF. The DNA of the CDR3 is TGTGCCAGTAGTATAGGGAACGTTGGGACCTCCCAAGAGACCCAGTACTTC.

The rearrangement joins TRBV27 to TRBJ2-2, with D hard to call. Trimming took 3 bases from V and 6 from J, leaving 17 bases between them. The CDR3 sequence is 16 residues long. From germline, CDR1 is MNHEY and CDR2 SMNVEV (reference sequence). The CDR3 bases are TGTGCCAGCAGTTTCCATGCGTTACGTGGGCCCGGGGAGCTGTTTTTT. The encoded protein is CASSFHALRGPGELFF.

The rearrangement uses TRBV30 and TRBJ1-5; D remains unclear. The germline V gene has CDR1 GTSNPN and CDR2 SVGIG (reference sequence). V was pared by 0 bases and J by 3 bases, with 6 bases between. There are 13 residues in the CDR3. CDR3 loop: CAWSVQVNQPQHF. The CDR3, as DNA: TGTGCCTGGAGTGTGCAGGTCAATCAGCCCCAGCATTTT.

In its sample, this clone was seen a few times. J is TRBJ1-1 and V is TRBV27; unclear D gene. The ends were cut back, 6 bases at V and 2 bases at J, with 7 bases in the middle. The CDR3 contains 12 residues. Germline-derived CDR1 and CDR2 are MNHEY and SMNVEV (reference sequence). The CDR3 region is CASRQRNTEAFF. CDR3 bases: TGTGCCAGCAGACAGAGAAACACTGAAGCTTTCTTT.

The chain combines TRBV2 with TRBJ2-5; perhaps TRBD2 as D (7 bases). V was cut by 6 bases and J by 0 bases, with 20 bases left in between. CDR3 size: 17 residues. Germline V gene sequence: CDR1 SNHLY, CDR2 FYNNEI. CDR3 DNA: TGTGCCAGCAGGCGGGGGCGGCTAGCGGACTACCAAGAGACCCAGTACTTC. Encoded protein: CASRRGRLADYQETQYF.

The CDR3 DNA sequence: TGTGCCAGCAGTTACTCACCCTACGAGCAGTTCTTC. It is translated as CASSYSPYEQFF. This sequence joins TRBV6-6 and TRBJ2-1; unclear D gene. The CDR3 consists of 12 residues. Looked up from germline, CDR1 is MNHNY and CDR2 is SVGAGI (reference sequence). V lost 0 bases and J lost 10, with 7 bases in between.

The chain is built from TRBV30 and TRBJ2-5, with a possible D match to TRBD1 (5 bases). There are 16 residues in the CDR3. V dropped 3 bases and J dropped 5 bases, with 22 bases sitting between them. Germline CDR1 reads GTSNPN; CDR2 reads SVGIG (reference sequence). CDR3 bases: TGTGCCTGGAGGTTGGTAACAGGAGTAATCAGGGAGACCCAGTACTTC. It codes for CAWRLVTGVIRETQYF.

This clone was detected only once. The chain couples TRBV2 to TRBJ1-5; the D is unclear. Per the germline V gene, CDR1 is SNHLY and CDR2 is FYNNEI. This CDR3 has 15 residues. Trimming removed 0 bases from V and 4 bases from J, with 10 bases in between. The CDR3 spells CASSEALGVNQPQHF. CDR3 nucleotides: TGTGCCAGCAGTGAAGCGCTTGGGGTTAATCAGCCCCAGCATTTT.

This clone came up once. CDR3 in amino acids: CASSLGDIRYEQYF. The DNA for the CDR3 is TGTGCCAGCTCACTGGGGGATATTCGCTACGAGCAGTACTTC. The chain employs TRBV27 and TRBJ2-7; D tentatively reads TRBD1 or TRBD2 (5 bases each). Trimming cost V 8 bases and J 3 bases, with 17 bases left between them. CDR1 and CDR2 from the germline V gene are MNHEY and SMNVEV (reference sequence). This CDR3 spans 14 amino acids.

The chain couples TRBV15 to TRBJ2-7, with TRBD1 matching 8 bases. The CDR3 has 13 amino acids. CDR1 LNHNV and CDR2 YYDKDF come from the germline V gene (reference sequence). V shed 7 bases, J shed 1 base, and the junction held 3 bases outside the gene matches. The CDR3 is CATTRQGSYEQYF. CDR3 coding DNA: TGTGCCACCACTCGACAGGGGTCCTACGAGCAGTACTTC. Filled out from reference TRBV15 and TRBJ2-7, the complete variable domain reads DAMVIQNPRYQVTQFGKPVTLSCSQTLNHNVMYWYQQKSSQAPKLLFHYYDKDFNNEADTPDNFQSRRPNTSFCFLDIRSPGLGDTAMYLCATTRQGSYEQYFGPGTRLTVT.

This chain uses TRBV19 with TRBJ2-7; D perhaps matches TRBD2 (6 bases). CDR3 length: 17 amino acids. The V end lost 3 bases, the J end lost 4 bases, and 22 bases lay between the germline ends. Germline values: CDR1 LNHDA, CDR2 SQIVND (reference sequence). In DNA form, the CDR3 reads TGTGCCAGTAGTATTTGGGTACCCGGCCAAGCGGGTTACGAGCAGTACTTC. Translated, it gives CASSIWVPGQAGYEQYF.

The chain links TRBV19 to TRBJ1-2; TRBD1 matches 7 bases. This CDR3 is built from 13 residues. Germline V gene lookup returns CDR1 LNHDA and CDR2 SQIVND (reference sequence). The junction had 7 bases not matched to a gene; V was cut back by 10 bases and J by 2 bases. CDR3 nucleotides: TGTGCCACCTCCGGGACAGTCAACTATGGCTACACCTTC. Its protein product is CATSGTVNYGYTF. The entire variable domain, with the rest obtained from reference TRBV19 and TRBJ1-2, is as follows: DGGITQSPKYLFRKEGQNVTLSCEQNLNHDAMYWYRQDPGQGLRLIYYSQIVNDFQKGDIAEGYSVSREKKESFPLTVTSAQKNPTAFYLCATSGTVNYGYTFGSGTRLTVV.